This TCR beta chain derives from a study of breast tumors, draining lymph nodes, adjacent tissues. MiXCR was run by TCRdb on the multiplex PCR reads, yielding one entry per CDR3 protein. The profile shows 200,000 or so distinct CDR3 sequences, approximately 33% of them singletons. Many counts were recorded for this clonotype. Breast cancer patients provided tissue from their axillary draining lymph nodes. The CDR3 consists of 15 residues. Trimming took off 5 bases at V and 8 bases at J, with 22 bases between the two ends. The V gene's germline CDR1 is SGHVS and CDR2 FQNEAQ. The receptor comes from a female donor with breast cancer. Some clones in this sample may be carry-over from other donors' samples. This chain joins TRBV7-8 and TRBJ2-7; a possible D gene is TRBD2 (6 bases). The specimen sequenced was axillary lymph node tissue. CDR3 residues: CASSPPQDYLSKQYF. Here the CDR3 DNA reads TGTGCCAGCAGCCCCCCCCAGGACTACCTATCCAAGCAGTACTTC.